The 9 T cell receptor beta chains below all came from one sample that was sequenced in a study of T cells after posttransplantation cyclophosphamide. The table came from immunoSEQ multiplex PCR; TCRdb's copy has only in-frame clones and leaves some out. The sample consists of about 7,000 clones, over 70% of them appearing once. Sample: memory CD4+ T cells sorted from blood. The receptors derive from a woman aged 45-65 years in good health and a related stem cell transplant donor.

The chain carries TRBV7-8 and TRBJ2-7; 8 bases align to TRBD1. Trimming at V came to 1 base and at J to 7 bases, leaving 6 bases not matched to a gene. The CDR3 covers 14 residues. Germline V gene sequence: CDR1 SGHVS, CDR2 FQNEAQ. CDR3 nucleotides: TGTGCCAGCAGCTTAGGACAGGGGAGTAGGGAGCAGTACTTC. Its translation is CASSLGQGSREQYF.

V usage is TRBV5-1 and J usage is TRBJ2-7, with D maybe TRBD2 (6 bases). Trimming removed 3 bases from V and 3 bases from J, with 22 bases in between. The CDR3 extends over 17 amino acids. CDR1 is SGHRS and CDR2 is YFSETQ in the germline V gene. The CDR3 protein is CASSSPGGRDFDYEQYF. The DNA of the CDR3 is TGCGCCAGCAGCTCCCCGGGCGGACGGGACTTTGACTACGAGCAGTACTTC.

The rearrangement uses TRBV2 and TRBJ2-1; 11 bases are a match to TRBD2. This CDR3 is built from 15 residues. Germline V CDR1 and CDR2: SNHLY, FYNNEI. Germline trimming cut 4 bases from V and 6 bases from J; bases unmatched to any gene: 5. The CDR3 DNA follows: TGTGCCAGCAGTGGGGGTAGCGGGAGGGCCAATGAGCAGTTCTTC. This encodes CASSGGSGRANEQFF.

The V and J genes are TRBV18 and TRBJ1-1, with D possibly TRBD1 on 6 matching bases. Deletions cut 3 bases from V and 3 bases from J, with 11 bases between. The CDR3 is made up of 14 amino acids. CDR1 and CDR2 from the germline V gene are KGHSH and LQKENI. The CDR3 reads CASSPGGQDTEAFF. The CDR3 DNA is TGTGCCAGCTCACCGGGGGGGCAGGACACTGAAGCTTTCTTT. The whole variable domain, remainder taken from reference TRBV18 and TRBJ1-1, is NAGVMQNPRHLVRRRGQEARLRCSPMKGHSHVYWYRQLPEEGLKFMVYLQKENIIDESGMPKERFSAEFPKEGPSILRIQQVVRGDSAAYFCASSPGGQDTEAFFGQGTRLTVV.

The chain couples TRBV7-2 to TRBJ2-7, with 8 bases matching TRBD1. The CDR3 has 15 amino acids. The ends lost 6 bases at V and 3 bases at J; junction bases unmatched: 10. CDR1 and CDR2 from the germline V gene are SGHTA and FQGNSA. Here the CDR3 DNA reads TGTGCCAGCAGTCGCGCCTGGGGACAGGTCTACGAGCAGTACTTC. Translating it yields CASSRAWGQVYEQYF.

This clone occurred a few times. This chain links TRBV29-1 with TRBJ2-7, with 9 bases identical to TRBD1. The CDR3 spans 15 residues. V was pared by 6 bases and J by 5 bases, with 14 bases of the junction left unmatched. Germline CDR1 is SQVTM and CDR2 is ANQGSEA. CDR3 nucleotides: TGCAGCGTGCAGCTAGGACAGGGGAGTATGAACGAGCAGTACTTC. As protein: CSVQLGQGSMNEQYF.

The chain carries TRBV7-3 and TRBJ1-1, with TRBD1 as a possible D gene (5 bases). This CDR3 spans 14 amino acids. CDR1 is SGHTA, CDR2 FQGTGA, per germline. With 3 bases removed from V and 3 bases from J, the gap between germline ends came to 11 bases. The CDR3 nucleotides are TGTGCCAGCAGCTTGGACGGGGGAGACACTGAAGCTTTCTTT. Translated, it gives CASSLDGGDTEAFF.

V is TRBV15 and J is TRBJ1-2; a weak D match, TRBD1 (6 bases). Trimming shortened V by 0 bases and J by 7 bases, and 12 bases separated the two germline ends. The length of the CDR3 is 14 residues. Germline V gene lookup returns CDR1 LNHNV and CDR2 YYDKDF (reference sequence). CDR3 sequence (DNA): TGTGCCACCAGCAGAGATCCGACAGGCGGTGGCTACACCTTC. Amino acid sequence: CATSRDPTGGGYTF.

The J gene is TRBJ2-2, the V gene TRBV28; possible D gene TRBD1, 5 bases. Germline CDR1 and CDR2: MDHEN and SYDVKM. CDR3 length: 14 amino acids. Trimming took 10 bases from V and 1 from J, leaving 13 bases between them. CDR3 nucleotide sequence: TGTGCCACCTTACGACAGTTGAACACCGGGGAGCTGTTTTTT. Its protein product is CATLRQLNTGELFF. Supplemented by reference TRBV28 and TRBJ2-2, the full variable domain reads DVKVTQSSRYLVKRTGEKVFLECVQDMDHENMFWYRQDPGLGLRLIYFSYDVKMKEKGDIPEGYSVSREKKERFSLILESASTNQTSMYLCATLRQLNTGELFFGEGSRLTVL.